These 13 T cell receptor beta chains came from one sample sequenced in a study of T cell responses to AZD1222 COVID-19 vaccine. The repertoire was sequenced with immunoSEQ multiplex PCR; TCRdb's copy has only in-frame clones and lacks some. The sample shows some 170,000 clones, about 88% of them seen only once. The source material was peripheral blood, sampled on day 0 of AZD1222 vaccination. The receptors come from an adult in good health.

CDR3 residues: CASSLGRGLQTQYF. The DNA of the CDR3 is TGTGCCAGCAGCTTGGGTAGGGGGCTTCAGACCCAGTACTTC. The chain links TRBV5-4 to TRBJ2-5; 7 bases map to TRBD1. The CDR3 totals 14 residues. V lost 0 bases to trimming and J lost 6 bases; unmatched junction nucleotides: 5. CDR1 SGHNT and CDR2 YYREEE come from the germline V gene (reference sequence). The full variable domain, completed using reference TRBV5-4 and TRBJ2-5, is ETGVTQSPTHLIKTRGQQVTLRCSSQSGHNTVSWYQQALGQGPQFIFQYYREEENGRGNFPPRFSGLQFPNYSSELNVNALELDDSALYLCASSLGRGLQTQYFGPGTRLLVL.

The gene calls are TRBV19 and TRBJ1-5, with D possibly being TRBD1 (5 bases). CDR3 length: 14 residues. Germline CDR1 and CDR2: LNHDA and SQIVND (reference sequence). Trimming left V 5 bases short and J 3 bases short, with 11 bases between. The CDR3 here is CASSGQGYNQPQHF. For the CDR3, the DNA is TGTGCCAGTAGTGGGCAGGGCTACAATCAGCCCCAGCATTTT. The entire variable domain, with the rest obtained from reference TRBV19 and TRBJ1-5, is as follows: DGGITQSPKYLFRKEGQNVTLSCEQNLNHDAMYWYRQDPGQGLRLIYYSQIVNDFQKGDIAEGYSVSREKKESFPLTVTSAQKNPTAFYLCASSGQGYNQPQHFGDGTRLSIL.

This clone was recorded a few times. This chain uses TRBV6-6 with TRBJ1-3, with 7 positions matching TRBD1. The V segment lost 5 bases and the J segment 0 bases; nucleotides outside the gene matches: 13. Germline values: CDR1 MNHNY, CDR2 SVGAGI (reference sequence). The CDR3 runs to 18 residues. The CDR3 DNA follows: TGTGCCAGCAGTAGATGGACAGGCGGAACAGACTCTGGAAACACCATATATTTT. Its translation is CASSRWTGGTDSGNTIYF.

CDR3 in amino acids: CASSQEAAPLHF. Written as DNA, the CDR3 is TGTGCCAGCAGCCAAGAGGCAGCACCCCTCCACTTT. V usage is TRBV4-2 and J usage is TRBJ1-6; D remains ambiguous. V was pared by 0 bases and J by 11 bases, with 5 bases between. The CDR3 has 12 amino acids. Looked up from germline, CDR1 is LGHNA and CDR2 is YNFKEQ.

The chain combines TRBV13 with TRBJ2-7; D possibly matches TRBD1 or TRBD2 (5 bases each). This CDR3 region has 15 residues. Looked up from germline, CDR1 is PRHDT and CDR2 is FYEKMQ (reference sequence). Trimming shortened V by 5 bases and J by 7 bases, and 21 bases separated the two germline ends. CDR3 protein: CASSPPSGTRGEQYF. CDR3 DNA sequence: TGTGCCAGCAGCCCCCCCTCCGGTACTAGGGGAGAGCAGTACTTC.

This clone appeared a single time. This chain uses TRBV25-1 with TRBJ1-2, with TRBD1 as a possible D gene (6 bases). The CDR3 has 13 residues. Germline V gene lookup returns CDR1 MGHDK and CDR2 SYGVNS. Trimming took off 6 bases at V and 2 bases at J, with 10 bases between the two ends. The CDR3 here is CASRPQGNYGYTF. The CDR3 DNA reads TGTGCCAGCAGACCCCAGGGGAACTATGGCTACACCTTC.

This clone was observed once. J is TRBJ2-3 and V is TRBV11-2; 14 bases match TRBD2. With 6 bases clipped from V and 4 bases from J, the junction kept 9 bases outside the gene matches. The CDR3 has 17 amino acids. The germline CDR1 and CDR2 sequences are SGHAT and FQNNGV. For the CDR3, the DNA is TGTGCCAGCAGTCGACTAGCGGGAGGGCCTGGAGCAGATACGCAGTATTTT. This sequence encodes CASSRLAGGPGADTQYF. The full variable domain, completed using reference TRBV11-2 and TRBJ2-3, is EAGVAQSPRYKIIEKRQSVAFWCNPISGHATLYWYQQILGQGPKLLIQFQNNGVVDDSQLPKDRFSAERLKGVDSTLKIQPAKLEDSAVYLCASSRLAGGPGADTQYFGPGTRLTVL.

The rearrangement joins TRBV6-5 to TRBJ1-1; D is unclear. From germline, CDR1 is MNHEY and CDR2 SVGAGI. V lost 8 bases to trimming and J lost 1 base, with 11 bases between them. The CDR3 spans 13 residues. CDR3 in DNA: TGTGCCAGCGGAAAGAACGAGAACACTGAAGCTTTCTTT. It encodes CASGKNENTEAFF.

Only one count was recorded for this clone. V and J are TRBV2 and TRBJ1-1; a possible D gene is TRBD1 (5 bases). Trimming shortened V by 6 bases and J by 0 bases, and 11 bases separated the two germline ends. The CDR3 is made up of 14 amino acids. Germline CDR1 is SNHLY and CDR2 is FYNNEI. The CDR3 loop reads CASSFDSLNTEAFF. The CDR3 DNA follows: TGTGCCAGCAGCTTCGACAGCCTGAACACTGAAGCTTTCTTT.

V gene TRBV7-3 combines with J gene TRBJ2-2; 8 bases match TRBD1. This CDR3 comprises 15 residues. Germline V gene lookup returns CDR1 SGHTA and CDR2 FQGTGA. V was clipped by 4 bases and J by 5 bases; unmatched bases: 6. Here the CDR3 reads CASSSNTGGTGELFF. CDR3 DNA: TGTGCCAGCAGCTCGAACACAGGGGGAACCGGGGAGCTGTTTTTT.

CDR3 coding DNA: TGTGCCAGCAGGAGGGTGGGGGTGACTGAAGCTTTCTTT. This gives the protein CASRRVGVTEAFF. J is TRBJ1-1 and V is TRBV12-3 or TRBV12-4, with a weak D call TRBD1 (5 bases). Deletions cut 6 bases from V and 5 bases from J, with 13 bases between. This CDR3 comprises 13 residues.

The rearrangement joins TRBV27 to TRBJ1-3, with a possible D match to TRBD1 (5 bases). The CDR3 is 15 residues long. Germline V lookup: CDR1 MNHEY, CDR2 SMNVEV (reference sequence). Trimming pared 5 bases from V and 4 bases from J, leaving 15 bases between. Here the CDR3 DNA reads TGTGCCAGCAGTACTACAGGTTCGGGAGGAAACACCATATATTTT. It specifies CASSTTGSGGNTIYF.

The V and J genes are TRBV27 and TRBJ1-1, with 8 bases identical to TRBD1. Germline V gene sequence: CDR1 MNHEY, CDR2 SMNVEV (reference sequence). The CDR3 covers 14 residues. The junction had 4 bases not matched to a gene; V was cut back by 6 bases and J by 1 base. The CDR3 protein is CASRPGQENTEAFF. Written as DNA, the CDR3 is TGTGCCAGCAGGCCGGGACAGGAGAACACTGAAGCTTTCTTT.